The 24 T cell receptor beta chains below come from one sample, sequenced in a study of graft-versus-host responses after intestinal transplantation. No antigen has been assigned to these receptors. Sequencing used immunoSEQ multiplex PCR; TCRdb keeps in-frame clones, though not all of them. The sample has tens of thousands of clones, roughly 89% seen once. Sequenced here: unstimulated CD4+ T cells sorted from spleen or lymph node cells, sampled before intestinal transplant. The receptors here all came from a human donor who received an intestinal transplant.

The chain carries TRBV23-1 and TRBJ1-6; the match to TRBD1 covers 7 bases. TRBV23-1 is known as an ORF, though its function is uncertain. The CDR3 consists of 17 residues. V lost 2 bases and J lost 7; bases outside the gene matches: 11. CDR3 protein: CASSQHGGGYRNSPLHF. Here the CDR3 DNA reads TGCGCCAGCAGTCAACACGGAGGGGGCTATCGGAATTCACCCCTCCACTTT.

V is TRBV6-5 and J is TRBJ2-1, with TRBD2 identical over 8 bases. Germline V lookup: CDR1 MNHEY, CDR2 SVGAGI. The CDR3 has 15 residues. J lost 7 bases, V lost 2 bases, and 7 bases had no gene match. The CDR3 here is CASSYVGGGTNEQFF. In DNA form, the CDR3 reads TGTGCCAGCAGTTACGTAGGCGGGGGGACGAATGAGCAGTTCTTC.

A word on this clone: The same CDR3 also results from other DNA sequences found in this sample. CDR3 loop: CAWSRQGNYGYTF. CDR3 in DNA: TGTGCCTGGAGTCGGCAGGGGAACTATGGCTACACCTTC. This sequence joins TRBV30 and TRBJ1-2; possibly TRBD1 for D (6 bases). Germline V gives CDR1 GTSNPN, CDR2 SVGIG (reference sequence). Trimming cost V 2 bases and J 2 bases, with 9 bases left between them. This CDR3 spans 13 amino acids.

The CDR3 protein is CAWSALGTGTYEQYF. CDR3 bases: TGTGCCTGGAGTGCTCTCGGGACAGGGACCTACGAGCAGTACTTC. This rearrangement joins TRBV30 to TRBJ2-7; 9 bases align to TRBD1. CDR3 size: 15 residues. In germline, CDR1 is GTSNPN, CDR2 SVGIG (reference sequence). V shed 1 base, J shed 2 bases, and the junction held 6 bases outside the gene matches. The full variable domain, completed using reference TRBV30 and TRBJ2-7, is SQTIHQWPATLVQPVGSPLSLECTVEGTSNPNLYWYRQAAGRGLQLLFYSVGIGQISSEVPQNLSASRPQDRQFILSSKKLLLSDSGFYLCAWSALGTGTYEQYFGPGTRLTVT.

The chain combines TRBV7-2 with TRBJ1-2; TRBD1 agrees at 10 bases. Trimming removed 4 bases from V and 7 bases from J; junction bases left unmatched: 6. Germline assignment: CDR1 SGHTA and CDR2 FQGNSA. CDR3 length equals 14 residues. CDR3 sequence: CASSSRQGAAGYTF. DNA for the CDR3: TGTGCCAGCAGCTCCCGACAGGGGGCAGCTGGCTACACCTTC.

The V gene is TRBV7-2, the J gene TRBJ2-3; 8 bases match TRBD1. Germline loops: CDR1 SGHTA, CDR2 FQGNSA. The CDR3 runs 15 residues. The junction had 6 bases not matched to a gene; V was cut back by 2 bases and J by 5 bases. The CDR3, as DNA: TGTGCCAGCAGCTTACAGGGGGCCGGGGGAGATACGCAGTATTTT. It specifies CASSLQGAGGDTQYF.

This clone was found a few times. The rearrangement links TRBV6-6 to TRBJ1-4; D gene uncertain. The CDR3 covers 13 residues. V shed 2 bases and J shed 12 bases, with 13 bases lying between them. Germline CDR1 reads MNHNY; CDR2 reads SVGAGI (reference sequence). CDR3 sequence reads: CASSYVAGSELFF. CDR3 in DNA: TGTGCCAGCAGTTACGTCGCGGGTTCAGAACTGTTTTTT.

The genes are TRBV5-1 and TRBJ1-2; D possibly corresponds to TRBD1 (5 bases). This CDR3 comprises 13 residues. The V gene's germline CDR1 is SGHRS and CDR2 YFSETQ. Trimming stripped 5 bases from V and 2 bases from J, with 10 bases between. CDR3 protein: CASSPRGNYGYTF. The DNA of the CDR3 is TGCGCCAGCAGTCCGCGGGGGAACTATGGCTACACCTTC.

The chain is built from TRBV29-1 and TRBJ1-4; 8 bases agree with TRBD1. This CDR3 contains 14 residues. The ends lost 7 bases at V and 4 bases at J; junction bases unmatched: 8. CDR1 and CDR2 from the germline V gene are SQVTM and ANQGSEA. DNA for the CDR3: TGCAGCGCTGGATTAACAGGGGGTAATGAAAAACTGTTTTTT. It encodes CSAGLTGGNEKLFF.

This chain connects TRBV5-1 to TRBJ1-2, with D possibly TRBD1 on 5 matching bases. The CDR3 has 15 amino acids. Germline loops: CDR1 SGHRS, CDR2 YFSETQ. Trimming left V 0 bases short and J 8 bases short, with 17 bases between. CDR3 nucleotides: TGCGCCAGCAGCTTGGGAAGAACAGGCTTTGGGGGCTACACCTTC. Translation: CASSLGRTGFGGYTF.

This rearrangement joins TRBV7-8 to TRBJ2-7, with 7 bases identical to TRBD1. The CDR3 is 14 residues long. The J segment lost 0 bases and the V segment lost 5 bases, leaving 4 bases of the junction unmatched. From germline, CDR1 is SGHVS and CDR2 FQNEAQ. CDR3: CASSPTGNSYEQYF. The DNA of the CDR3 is TGTGCCAGCAGCCCGACAGGGAACTCCTACGAGCAGTACTTC.

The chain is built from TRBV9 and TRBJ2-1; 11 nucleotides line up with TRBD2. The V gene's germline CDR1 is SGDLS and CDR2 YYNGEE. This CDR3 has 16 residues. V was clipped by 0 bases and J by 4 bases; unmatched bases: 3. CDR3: CASSVGLAGRYNEQFF. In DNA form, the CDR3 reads TGTGCCAGCAGCGTAGGACTAGCGGGGAGGTACAATGAGCAGTTCTTC.

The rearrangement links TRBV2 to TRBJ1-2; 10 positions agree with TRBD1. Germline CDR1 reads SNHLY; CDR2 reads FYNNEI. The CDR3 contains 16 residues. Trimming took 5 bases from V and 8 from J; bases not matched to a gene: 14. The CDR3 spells CASSLRDRGTTRGYTF. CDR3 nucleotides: TGTGCCAGCAGTCTAAGGGACAGGGGCACGACTAGAGGCTACACCTTC. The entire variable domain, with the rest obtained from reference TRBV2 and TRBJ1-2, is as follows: EPEVTQTPSHQVTQMGQEVILRCVPISNHLYFYWYRQILGQKVEFLVSFYNNEISEKSEIFDDQFSVERPDGSNFTLKIRSTKLEDSAMYFCASSLRDRGTTRGYTFGSGTRLTVV.

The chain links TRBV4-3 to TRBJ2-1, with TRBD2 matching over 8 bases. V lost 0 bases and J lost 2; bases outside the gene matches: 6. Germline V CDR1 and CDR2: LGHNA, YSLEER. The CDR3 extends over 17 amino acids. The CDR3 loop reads CASSQETGRGAYNEQFF. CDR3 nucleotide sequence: TGCGCCAGCAGCCAAGAGACGGGGCGGGGGGCCTACAATGAGCAGTTCTTC.

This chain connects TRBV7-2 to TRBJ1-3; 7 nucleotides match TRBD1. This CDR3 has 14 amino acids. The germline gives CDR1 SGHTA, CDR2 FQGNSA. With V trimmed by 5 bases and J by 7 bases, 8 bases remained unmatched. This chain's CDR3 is CASSTRTGGNTIYF. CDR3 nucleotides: TGTGCCAGCAGCACCAGGACAGGTGGCAACACCATATATTTT.

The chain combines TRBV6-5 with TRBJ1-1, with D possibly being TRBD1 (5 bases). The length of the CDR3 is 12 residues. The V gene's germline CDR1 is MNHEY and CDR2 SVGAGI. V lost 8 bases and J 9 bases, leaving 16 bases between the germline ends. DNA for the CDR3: TGTGCCAGCGGGCCCGGGGGGGGAAAAGCTTTCTTT. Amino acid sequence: CASGPGGGKAFF.

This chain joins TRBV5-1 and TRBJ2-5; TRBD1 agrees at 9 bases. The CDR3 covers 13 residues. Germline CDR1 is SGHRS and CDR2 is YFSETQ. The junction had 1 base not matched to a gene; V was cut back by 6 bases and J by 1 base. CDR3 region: CASNRGLQETQYF. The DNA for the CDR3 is TGCGCCAGCAACAGGGGGCTCCAAGAGACCCAGTACTTC.

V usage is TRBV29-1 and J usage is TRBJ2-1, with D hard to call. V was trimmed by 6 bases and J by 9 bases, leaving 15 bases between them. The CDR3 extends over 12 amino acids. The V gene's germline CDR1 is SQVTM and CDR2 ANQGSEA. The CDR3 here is CSVAILSGEQFF. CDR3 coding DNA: TGCAGCGTCGCCATCCTCTCAGGTGAGCAGTTCTTC.

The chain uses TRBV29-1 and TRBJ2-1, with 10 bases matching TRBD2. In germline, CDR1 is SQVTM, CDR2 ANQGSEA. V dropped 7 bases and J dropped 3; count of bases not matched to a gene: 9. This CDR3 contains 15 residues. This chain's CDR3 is CSARAGGPLYNEQFF. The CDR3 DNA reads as TGCAGCGCCCGAGCGGGGGGGCCTCTCTACAATGAGCAGTTCTTC.

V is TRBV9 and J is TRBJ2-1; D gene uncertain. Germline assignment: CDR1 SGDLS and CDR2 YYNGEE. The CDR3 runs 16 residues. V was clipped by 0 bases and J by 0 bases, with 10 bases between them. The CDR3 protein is CASSVGPPSSYNEQFF. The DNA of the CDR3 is TGTGCCAGCAGCGTAGGTCCCCCCAGCTCCTACAATGAGCAGTTCTTC.

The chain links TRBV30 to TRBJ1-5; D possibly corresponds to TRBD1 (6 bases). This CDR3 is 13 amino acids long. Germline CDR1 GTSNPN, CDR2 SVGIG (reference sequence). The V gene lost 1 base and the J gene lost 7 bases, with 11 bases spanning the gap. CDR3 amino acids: CAWSGGRGQPQHF. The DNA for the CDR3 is TGTGCCTGGAGTGGGGGCAGGGGACAGCCCCAGCATTTT.

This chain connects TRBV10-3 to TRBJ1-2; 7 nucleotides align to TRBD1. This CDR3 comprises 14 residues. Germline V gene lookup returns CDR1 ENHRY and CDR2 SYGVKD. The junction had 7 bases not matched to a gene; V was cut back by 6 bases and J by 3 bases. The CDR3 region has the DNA TGTGCCATCAGAACAGGGGTCACCGACTATGGCTACACCTTC. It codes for CAIRTGVTDYGYTF.

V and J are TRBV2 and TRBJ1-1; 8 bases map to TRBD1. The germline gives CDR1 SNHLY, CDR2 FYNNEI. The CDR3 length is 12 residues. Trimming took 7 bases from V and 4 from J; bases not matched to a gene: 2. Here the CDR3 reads CASNTGGTEAFF. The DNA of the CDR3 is TGTGCCAGCAACACAGGGGGCACTGAAGCTTTCTTT.

The CDR3 bases are TGCGCCAGCAGCCTCGGGGAGCAGTACTTC. It codes for CASSLGEQYF. The rearrangement uses TRBV4-1 and TRBJ2-7; D gene uncertain. The CDR3 runs 10 residues. CDR1 is MGHRA and CDR2 is YSYEKL in the germline V gene. Trimming took 4 bases from V and 7 from J, leaving 5 bases between them.